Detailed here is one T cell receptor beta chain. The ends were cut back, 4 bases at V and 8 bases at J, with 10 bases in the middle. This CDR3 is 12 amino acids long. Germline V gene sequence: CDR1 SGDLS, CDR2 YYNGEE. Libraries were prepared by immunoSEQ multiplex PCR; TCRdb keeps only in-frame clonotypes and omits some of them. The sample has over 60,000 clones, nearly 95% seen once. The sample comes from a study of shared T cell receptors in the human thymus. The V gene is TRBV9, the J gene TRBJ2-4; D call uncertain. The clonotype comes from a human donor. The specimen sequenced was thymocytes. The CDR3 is CASSFPRDIQYF. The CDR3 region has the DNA TGTGCCAGCAGCTTCCCTCGGGACATTCAGTACTTC. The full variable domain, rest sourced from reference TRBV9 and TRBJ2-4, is DSGVTQTPKHLITATGQRVTLRCSPRSGDLSVYWYQQSLDQGLQFLIQYYNGEERAKGNILERFSAQQFPDLHSELNLSSLELGDSALYFCASSFPRDIQYFGAGTRLSVL.